Below, 15 T cell receptor beta chains from the same sample are listed, as sequenced in a study of control samples from healthy donors and cancer patients. TCRdb's copy holds only in-frame clones and misses some; the assay was immunoSEQ multiplex PCR. This sample has approximately 170,000 clones, with 92% found just once. Sample: blood. Receptors originate from a woman aged 25 to 45 in good health.

The J gene is TRBJ2-6, the V gene TRBV3-1 (or the pseudogene TRBV3-2); D is uncertain. The germline gives CDR1 LGHDT, CDR2 YNNKEL (reference sequence). This CDR3 has 15 amino acids. Trimming left V 6 bases short and J 0 bases short, with 9 bases between. The CDR3 reads CASSPRDSGANVLTF. The DNA of the CDR3 is TGTGCCAGCAGTCCGAGAGACTCTGGGGCCAACGTCCTGACTTTC.

The chain joins TRBV2 to TRBJ2-2, with D perhaps TRBD1 or TRBD2 (5 bases each). This CDR3 is built from 15 residues. Trimming pared 6 bases from V and 5 bases from J, leaving 16 bases between. The germline V gene has CDR1 SNHLY and CDR2 FYNNEI. The CDR3 DNA is TGTGCCAGCAGGAGGGCCGAGGGACGGACCGGGGAGCTGTTTTTT. Translated: CASRRAEGRTGELFF.

This chain joins TRBV19 and TRBJ1-4, with D unclear. From germline, CDR1 is LNHDA and CDR2 SQIVND (reference sequence). The CDR3 has 15 residues. V was cut by 5 bases and J by 3 bases, with 13 bases left in between. CDR3 protein: CASSPLDRPNEKLFF. The CDR3 nucleotides read TGTGCCAGTAGTCCCTTGGACCGACCTAATGAAAAACTGTTTTTT.

The gene calls are TRBV11-2 and TRBJ1-3; D gene uncertain. Germline V gene data show CDR1 as SGHAT and CDR2 as FQNNGV. V lost 6 bases and J 0 bases, leaving 12 bases between the germline ends. There are 15 residues in the CDR3. CDR3 loop: CASRTMRDSGNTIYF. The CDR3 nucleotides read TGTGCCAGCAGGACAATGCGGGACTCTGGAAACACCATATATTTT.

The V gene is TRBV7-9, the J gene TRBJ1-5; D unclear. Trimming stripped 4 bases from V and 0 bases from J, with 4 bases between. Germline CDR1 reads SEHNR; CDR2 reads FQNEAQ (reference sequence). The CDR3 has 13 residues. DNA of the CDR3: TGTGCCAGCAGCTGGGGTAGCAATCAGCCCCAGCATTTT. Translated: CASSWGSNQPQHF.

The chain joins TRBV9 to TRBJ1-3; D gene uncertain. Germline CDR1 reads SGDLS; CDR2 reads YYNGEE. The CDR3 is made up of 15 amino acids. Trimming took off 3 bases at V and 0 bases at J, with 10 bases between the two ends. The CDR3 region is CASSDKARSGNTIYF. CDR3 nucleotide sequence: TGTGCCAGCAGCGATAAAGCCCGCTCTGGAAACACCATATATTTT.

This rearrangement joins TRBV11-1 to TRBJ2-7, with D unresolved. Germline CDR1 reads SGHAT; CDR2 reads FQDESV (reference sequence). The CDR3 runs to 13 residues. Between the trimmed V and J ends, which lost 1 base and 6 bases, there was a span of 10 bases. This CDR3 reads CASSLEIASEQYF. CDR3 DNA: TGTGCCAGCAGCTTAGAAATAGCTAGCGAGCAGTACTTC.

The chain employs TRBV6-4 and TRBJ2-3; D remains ambiguous. The CDR3 extends over 13 amino acids. Germline V lookup: CDR1 MRHNA, CDR2 SNTAGT. The germline V and J ends were trimmed by 0 bases and 2 bases, with 3 bases remaining between them. CDR3 in amino acids: CASSDSTTDTQYF. DNA for the CDR3: TGTGCCAGCAGTGACTCCACCACAGATACGCAGTATTTT.

The V call is TRBV7-2, the J call TRBJ2-7, with 10 bases aligning to TRBD1. With V trimmed by 4 bases and J by 7 bases, 16 bases remained unmatched. The CDR3 is made up of 17 amino acids. Germline V gives CDR1 SGHTA, CDR2 FQGNSA. The CDR3 protein is CASSSNWDRGGPGEQYF. CDR3 DNA: TGTGCCAGCAGCTCCAATTGGGACAGGGGAGGTCCGGGGGAGCAGTACTTC.

V is TRBV11-2 and J is TRBJ2-1; D possibly corresponds to TRBD1 (5 bases). Germline loops: CDR1 SGHAT, CDR2 FQNNGV. Trimming shortened V by 0 bases and J by 6 bases, and 12 bases separated the two germline ends. The CDR3 extends over 15 amino acids. Here the CDR3 reads CASSLDRVVANEQFF. In nucleotides, the CDR3 is TGTGCCAGCAGCTTAGACAGGGTAGTCGCCAATGAGCAGTTCTTC.

V usage is TRBV9 and J usage is TRBJ2-1; TRBD2 matches 9 bases. V was clipped by 0 bases and J by 6 bases; unmatched bases: 19. The CDR3 is 20 amino acids. Looked up from germline, CDR1 is SGDLS and CDR2 is YYNGEE. This CDR3 is CASSVEVGAYRREGLNEQFF. The CDR3 nucleotides are TGTGCCAGCAGCGTAGAGGTAGGCGCTTATCGGCGGGAGGGACTCAATGAGCAGTTCTTC.

The chain has TRBV2 and TRBJ2-6, with D maybe TRBD1 (6 bases). The CDR3 consists of 16 residues. CDR1 is SNHLY, CDR2 FYNNEI, per germline. V gave up 7 bases and J gave up 0 bases, with 13 bases separating them. The CDR3 DNA sequence: TGTGCCAGCACCCGACAGGCGGTCTCTGGGGCCAACGTCCTGACTTTC. It codes for CASTRQAVSGANVLTF.

V gene TRBV6-5 combines with J gene TRBJ1-1; 7 nucleotides align to TRBD1. Germline CDR1 is MNHEY and CDR2 is SVGAGI. This CDR3 spans 13 amino acids. Unmatched junction bases numbered 8, after V lost 2 bases and J lost 11 bases. CDR3 loop: CASSYRQGGWAFF. The DNA for the CDR3 is TGTGCCAGCAGTTACCGGCAGGGGGGCTGGGCTTTCTTT.

The CDR3 nucleotides read TGCGCCAGCAGCTCCGACAGTGGCCCAAGGGAGCAGTACTTC. Translated, it gives CASSSDSGPREQYF. The chain is built from TRBV5-1 and TRBJ2-7; possibly TRBD1 for D (5 bases). From germline, CDR1 is SGHRS and CDR2 YFSETQ. The V and J ends lost 3 bases and 7 bases respectively, with 17 bases between them. CDR3 size: 14 residues.

The chain combines TRBV4-1 with TRBJ2-3; 7 bases are a match to TRBD2. V was clipped by 5 bases and J by 1 base; unmatched bases: 6. The CDR3 runs 15 residues. Germline-derived CDR1 and CDR2 are MGHRA and YSYEKL. As DNA, the CDR3 is TGCGCCAGCAGCATAAGCGGGAAGCGCACAGATACGCAGTATTTT. Encoded protein: CASSISGKRTDTQYF.